Presented here are 28 T cell receptor beta chains from one specimen sequenced in a study of shared clonotypes between healthy human individuals. The data were produced by immunoSEQ multiplex PCR, yet TCRdb's version contains in-frame clones alone and is incomplete. The sample consists of about 2 million clones, 85% to 95% of them appearing once. Specimen: naive CD4+ T cells sorted from blood. Subset noted: CD45RA+ positively selected. The receptors originated from a man younger than 30 in good health.

This chain connects TRBV28 to TRBJ1-1, with D unresolved. Germline V gene lookup returns CDR1 MDHEN and CDR2 SYDVKM. The CDR3 spans 13 residues. V lost 1 base and J lost 2, with 5 bases in between. The CDR3, as DNA: TGTGCCAGCAGTTTATTACTTAACACTGAAGCTTTCTTT. Its protein product is CASSLLLNTEAFF.

The rearrangement links TRBV28 to TRBJ2-2; D is possibly TRBD1 or TRBD2 (6 bases each). V was cut by 3 bases and J by 5 bases, with 13 bases left in between. Per the germline V gene, CDR1 is MDHEN and CDR2 is SYDVKM. The CDR3 has 15 amino acids. This chain's CDR3 is CASSFGGLGTGELFF. The CDR3 nucleotides are TGTGCCAGCAGTTTTGGGGGGCTAGGAACCGGGGAGCTGTTTTTT.

V gene TRBV4-3 combines with J gene TRBJ1-1, with a tentative D call TRBD1 (5 bases). Germline assignment: CDR1 LGHNA and CDR2 YSLEER. Trimming left V 1 base short and J 5 bases short, with 17 bases between. The CDR3 contains 16 residues. DNA for the CDR3: TGCGCCAGCAGCCAAGGTGGGGGGAGGGTAGGAACTGAAGCTTTCTTT. Its translation is CASSQGGGRVGTEAFF.

In the case of this clone: The sample carries other DNA sequences with the same CDR3. This chain connects TRBV19 to TRBJ2-1; D not certain. CDR3 length: 12 amino acids. The germline V gene encodes CDR1 LNHDA and CDR2 SQIVND (reference sequence). V was shortened by 4 bases and J by 4 bases, with 5 bases between the two germline ends. The CDR3, as DNA: TGTGCCAGTAGTACGTCATACAATGAGCAGTTCTTC. Protein product: CASSTSYNEQFF.

This chain uses TRBV30 with TRBJ1-2; 8 bases are a match to TRBD1. Trimming cost V 0 bases and J 3 bases; bases outside gene matches: 9. The CDR3 is 16 residues long. Germline CDR1 reads GTSNPN; CDR2 reads SVGIG (reference sequence). CDR3 nucleotides: TGTGCCTGGAGTGTATTACTCAGGGGGCGCGACTATGGCTACACCTTC. The encoded protein is CAWSVLLRGRDYGYTF.

The rearrangement uses TRBV6-6 and TRBJ1-6, with D possibly being TRBD1 (5 bases). The CDR3 runs to 15 residues. Per germline, CDR1 MNHNY and CDR2 SVGAGI (reference sequence). V lost 6 bases and J lost 6, with 15 bases in between. Here the CDR3 DNA reads TGTGCCAGCAGCCTCGAAGGGGCAAGTAATTCACCCCTCCACTTT. Translated, it gives CASSLEGASNSPLHF.

This chain joins TRBV4-3 and TRBJ2-2; 7 bases line up with TRBD2. Losses at the gene ends were 3 bases for V and 2 bases for J; bases not matched to a gene: 6. The CDR3 length is 16 residues. From germline, CDR1 is LGHNA and CDR2 YSLEER. The CDR3 nucleotides read TGCGCCAGCAGCCAGGCAAGGGACTACAACACCGGGGAGCTGTTTTTT. As protein: CASSQARDYNTGELFF.

The CDR3 reads CASRGQVTISQPQHF. CDR3 nucleotides: TGTGCCAGTAGAGGACAGGTAACTATTAGTCAGCCCCAGCATTTT. The rearrangement uses TRBV19 and TRBJ1-5, with TRBD1 identical over 7 bases. V gave up 6 bases and J gave up 6 bases; unmatched junction bases: 11. CDR3 length equals 15 residues. Germline V gene sequence: CDR1 LNHDA, CDR2 SQIVND (reference sequence).

The chain combines TRBV6-1 with TRBJ2-7; tentatively, D is TRBD1 or TRBD2 (5 bases each). This CDR3 comprises 14 residues. Between the trimmed V and J ends, which lost 8 bases and 0 bases, there was a span of 14 bases. From germline, CDR1 is MNHNS and CDR2 SASEGT. As DNA, the CDR3 is TGTGCCAGCGCCGGGACGGAAAGCTCCTACGAGCAGTACTTC. Protein sequence: CASAGTESSYEQYF.

This clone was picked up one time. This rearrangement joins TRBV11-2 to TRBJ2-1; 8 bases line up with TRBD2. CDR1 is SGHAT and CDR2 is FQNNGV in the germline V gene. There are 15 residues in the CDR3. The V gene end was trimmed by 5 bases and the J gene end by 6 bases; junction bases not matched to a gene: 9. The CDR3, as DNA: TGTGCCAGCAGCCTCACTAGCGGAGCTTTCAATGAGCAGTTCTTC. As protein: CASSLTSGAFNEQFF.

This rearrangement joins TRBV5-8 to TRBJ1-5, with a weak D call TRBD1 (5 bases). This CDR3 comprises 13 residues. Germline lookup yields CDR1 SGHTS and CDR2 YDEGEE. The V end lost 5 bases, the J end lost 6 bases, and 12 bases lay between the germline ends. The CDR3 loop is CASRKTGTQPQHF. The DNA of the CDR3 is TGTGCCAGCAGGAAGACCGGGACTCAGCCCCAGCATTTT.

The CDR3 DNA follows: TGCACCAGCAGCCCCTCGTCTGGGCGGCGGGCGAACTACGAGCAGTACTTC. Its protein is CTSSPSSGRRANYEQYF. This sequence joins TRBV1 and TRBJ2-7; the table's D call TRBD2 went unverified against the DNA. TRBV1 is assigned pseudogene status. The CDR3 is 17 residues long.

The chain carries TRBV14 and TRBJ2-7; possibly TRBD1 or TRBD2 for D (5 bases each). Trimming removed 3 bases from V and 1 base from J, with 10 bases in between. Germline V gene data show CDR1 as SGHDN and CDR2 as FVKESK. This CDR3 region has 14 residues. The CDR3 protein is CASSQGVPSYEQYF. The CDR3 region has the DNA TGTGCCAGCAGCCAGGGGGTCCCTTCCTACGAGCAGTACTTC.

This rearrangement joins TRBV6-5 to TRBJ1-1, with 10 positions matching TRBD1. Germline CDR1 reads MNHEY; CDR2 reads SVGAGI. The CDR3 loop spans 14 amino acids. Trimming removed 5 bases from V and 6 bases from J; junction bases left unmatched: 6. The DNA of the CDR3 is TGTGCCAGCAGTCGGACAGGGGGAAGGTCTGAAGCTTTCTTT. Translation gives CASSRTGGRSEAFF.

About this clone: This CDR3 is also generated by other DNA sequences in the sample. The chain links TRBV7-3 to TRBJ2-3, with a possible D match to TRBD2 (6 bases). Germline-derived CDR1 and CDR2 are SGHTA and FQGTGA. The CDR3 loop spans 15 amino acids. The germline V and J ends were trimmed by 2 bases and 5 bases, with 14 bases remaining between them. DNA of the CDR3: TGTGCCAGCAGCTTACTTTCCGGGGGACGAGATACGCAGTATTTT. This encodes CASSLLSGGRDTQYF.

The chain employs TRBV30 and TRBJ2-7, with D perhaps matching TRBD1 or TRBD2 (5 bases each). Deletions cut 0 bases from V and 6 bases from J, with 12 bases between. The CDR3 length is 13 residues. Germline loops: CDR1 GTSNPN, CDR2 SVGIG (reference sequence). CDR3 nucleotide sequence: TGTGCCTGGAGTGTAATAGGGACGGGCGAGCAGTACTTC. It specifies CAWSVIGTGEQYF.

The chain couples TRBV19 to TRBJ2-3; D is undetermined. CDR3 length: 13 amino acids. V dropped 1 base and J dropped 5 bases, with 7 bases sitting between them. The germline gives CDR1 LNHDA, CDR2 SQIVND (reference sequence). The CDR3 DNA reads as TGTGCCAGTAGTATAGGGGCAGGAGATACGCAGTATTTT. Amino acids: CASSIGAGDTQYF.

This chain uses TRBV6-5 with TRBJ2-7, with a weak D call TRBD1 (6 bases). V was cut by 4 bases and J by 2 bases, with 15 bases left in between. The germline V gene has CDR1 MNHEY and CDR2 SVGAGI. This CDR3 spans 15 amino acids. For the CDR3, the DNA is TGTGCCAGCAGTTTTCGACAGGTCCGTCCCTACGAGCAGTACTTC. Amino acids: CASSFRQVRPYEQYF.

With regard to this clone: Other DNA sequences in this specimen translate into the identical CDR3. In DNA form, the CDR3 reads TGCAGCGTTGGGGGGCCTGGGGAGCTGTTTTTT. Translated: CSVGGPGELFF. The chain is built from TRBV29-1 and TRBJ2-2; D is perhaps TRBD1 (6 bases). The CDR3 extends over 11 amino acids. CDR1 SQVTM and CDR2 ANQGSEA come from the germline V gene. V was cut by 4 bases and J by 8 bases, with 8 bases left in between.

V gene TRBV27 combines with J gene TRBJ1-6; D not certain. Germline V gene lookup returns CDR1 MNHEY and CDR2 SMNVEV (reference sequence). The V end lost 3 bases, the J end lost 6 bases, and 9 bases lay between the germline ends. This CDR3 region has 14 residues. CDR3 sequence (DNA): TGTGCCAGCAGTTTGTTGGCAGTTAATTCACCCCTCCACTTT. Translating it yields CASSLLAVNSPLHF.

The CDR3 loop reads CASTQGFDSPLHF. The DNA for the CDR3 is TGCGCCAGCACGCAGGGCTTCGATTCACCCCTCCACTTT. The V call is TRBV5-1, the J call TRBJ1-6; possibly TRBD1 for D (5 bases). Trimming removed 6 bases from V and 8 bases from J, with 12 bases in between. Germline V lookup: CDR1 SGHRS, CDR2 YFSETQ. The CDR3 length is 13 residues.

The V gene is TRBV5-1, the J gene TRBJ2-3; 7 nucleotides agree with TRBD2. Germline V CDR1 and CDR2: SGHRS, YFSETQ. The CDR3 runs to 15 residues. J was trimmed by 4 bases and V by 0 bases; bases with no gene match: 5. CDR3 in DNA: TGCGCCAGCAGCTTGGCGGGAGGTATCTCAGATACGCAGTATTTT. It yields the protein CASSLAGGISDTQYF.

This clone was found once. The rearrangement uses TRBV28 and TRBJ2-7, with 7 bases fitting TRBD2. CDR3 length: 15 amino acids. V lost 7 bases, J lost 4 bases, and 13 bases stayed unmatched. The germline CDR1 and CDR2 sequences are MDHEN and SYDVKM. Here the CDR3 reads CASIRSREGGYEQYF. The CDR3, as DNA: TGTGCCAGCATCCGATCCCGAGAGGGAGGGTACGAGCAGTACTTC.

This chain connects TRBV30 to TRBJ1-6, with TRBD1 matching over 8 bases. The trim removed 4 bases at V and 6 bases at J, leaving 8 bases unmatched. This CDR3 comprises 15 residues. The germline gives CDR1 GTSNPN, CDR2 SVGIG (reference sequence). The CDR3 DNA reads TGTGCCTGGAAGGGGACAGGAGGTATTAATTCACCCCTCCACTTT. Translation: CAWKGTGGINSPLHF.

The V and J genes are TRBV18 and TRBJ2-2; D unclear. CDR1 and CDR2 (germline): KGHSH, LQKENI. The ends were cut back, 0 bases at V and 1 base at J, with 9 bases in the middle. The CDR3 contains 16 residues. CDR3 sequence reads: CASSPPQRMNTGELFF. In nucleotides, the CDR3 is TGTGCCAGCTCACCACCGCAGCGAATGAACACCGGGGAGCTGTTTTTT.

The V and J genes are TRBV7-2 and TRBJ2-3, with 12 bases aligning to TRBD2. The germline gives CDR1 SGHTA, CDR2 FQGNSA. The trim removed 6 bases at V and 5 bases at J, leaving 6 bases unmatched. This CDR3 comprises 15 residues. DNA of the CDR3: TGTGCCAGCAGGAGACTAGCGGGGGCGGAAGATACGCAGTATTTT. As protein: CASRRLAGAEDTQYF.

V usage is TRBV6-1 and J usage is TRBJ2-5; D is perhaps TRBD1 (5 bases). The CDR3 spans 15 residues. Germline CDR1 is MNHNS and CDR2 is SASEGT. V gave up 6 bases and J gave up 9 bases, with 23 bases separating them. CDR3 sequence reads: CASRVETVLIVAQYF. The DNA of the CDR3 is TGTGCCAGCAGGGTCGAGACAGTCCTAATAGTGGCCCAGTACTTC.

J is TRBJ2-7 and V is TRBV19; tentative D call: TRBD2 (5 bases). V lost 10 bases and J lost 6, with 13 bases in between. CDR3 size: 11 residues. CDR1 and CDR2 from the germline V gene are LNHDA and SQIVND (reference sequence). CDR3 amino acids: CATYEGSEQYF. The CDR3 DNA reads as TGTGCCACCTATGAGGGTAGCGAGCAGTACTTC. Looking up the rest from reference TRBV19 and TRBJ2-7 gives the full variable domain: DGGITQSPKYLFRKEGQNVTLSCEQNLNHDAMYWYRQDPGQGLRLIYYSQIVNDFQKGDIAEGYSVSREKKESFPLTVTSAQKNPTAFYLCATYEGSEQYFGPGTRLTVT.